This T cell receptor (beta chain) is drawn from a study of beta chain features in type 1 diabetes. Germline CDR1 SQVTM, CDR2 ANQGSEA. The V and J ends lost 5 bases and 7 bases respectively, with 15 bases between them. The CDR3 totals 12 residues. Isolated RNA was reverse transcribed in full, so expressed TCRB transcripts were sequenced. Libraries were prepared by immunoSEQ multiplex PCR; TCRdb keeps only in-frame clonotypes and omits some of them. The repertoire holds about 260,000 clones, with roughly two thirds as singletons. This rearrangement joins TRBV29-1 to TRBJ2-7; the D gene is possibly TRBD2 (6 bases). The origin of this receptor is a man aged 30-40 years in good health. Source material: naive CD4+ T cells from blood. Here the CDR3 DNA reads TGCAGCGTTCTCCGGGGGAAGGGAGAGCAGTACTTC. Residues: CSVLRGKGEQYF.